This T cell receptor (beta chain) was captured in a study of a mutant IDH1 vaccine in newly diagnosed glioma. The method was immunoSEQ multiplex PCR; TCRdb's version includes in-frame clones alone and lacks a portion of them. In the table there are about 59,000 clones, about 90% of which are singletons. Time point of the sample: baseline, week 1 (first vaccination visit). The treatment: pre-vaccination baseline after standard-of-care therapy. Remarks on this clone: Its antigen is as yet unknown.

The CDR3 length is 14 residues. The germline V gene has CDR1 SGHVS and CDR2 FQNEAQ. Trimming pared 2 bases from V and 4 bases from J, leaving 12 bases between. Study results and limitations: Pseudoprogression appeared unlinked to shifts in leading peripheral T cell clonotypes.

The input for sequencing was PBMCs, taken from a glioma patient treated with radiotherapy, temozolomide or both. The clonotype comes from a man aged 50 or older with glioma. The rearrangement joins TRBV7-8 to TRBJ2-7, with D possibly being TRBD2 (5 bases). The CDR3 nucleotides are TGTGCCAGCAGCTTACAGGCGGGTCTATACGAGCAGTACTTC. Translated: CASSLQAGLYEQYF.